This T cell receptor beta chain was sequenced for a study of blood T cell repertoires in COVID-19 (TCRdb year 2020). Background on the whole study: Samples covering the acute and convalescent phases of COVID-19 were provided by collaborators in the United States, Italy and Spain. Subjects who had been exposed to COVID-19, were actively infected with it, or had recovered from it provided the deeply sampled blood TCRbeta repertoires that made up the dataset. A de-identified subject ID, COVID-19 status, age in years and sex were almost always included in the sample metadata. The repertoires were released in a freely available public database meant as a resource for research on the immune response to SARS-CoV-2. Samples came from the ongoing ImmuneRACE study (first 160 participants) plus 1,254 subjects from 6 global collaborators. Where available, HLA class I and class II types were taken from metadata supplied by the sample provider and were not determined by assay-based typing. The prospective study material was composed of cDNA or gDNA derived from T cells, B-cell-depleted T cells, or PBMCs. Results the study describes overall, beyond this receptor: The quantity of clinical and demographic metadata differed by source and by participant and was supplied without curation.

As concerns this clone: Its antigen specificity is not known. One base away there is no much larger clone; base qualities are not given.

TCRbeta CDR3 regions were amplified from genomic DNA by means of the immunoSEQ Assay, a bias-controlled multiplex PCR. The published analysis was carried out like this. The number of nucleated cells in each sample was estimated by amplification of reference gene primers within the assay. Sequence reads were collapsed and filtered to measure the absolute abundance of every unique TCRbeta CDR3 rearrangement. For each sample, productive Simpson clonality was calculated by taking the square root of Simpson's diversity index across productive rearrangements. The table was pulled from immuneACCESS by TCRdb, which kept in-frame rearrangements only. Such tables lose some clones; where checked, under half of the loss comes from unresolved V genes, and the rest has no known cause. V and J calls and clone size are given by that table; D and trimming were obtained from the DNA. The sample table lists approximately 310,000 clones, roughly 90% of them with a count of one. Jointly, the top ten make up roughly 5.3% of the sample.

In the prospective study, participants were roughly 18 to 95 years old, resided in about two dozen geographic areas of the United States, and were enrolled through a virtual design. In the prospective study, participants were assigned to cohorts based on the clinical history participants reported in a screening survey and a study questionnaire. Recovered participants in ImmuneRACE Cohort 3 were defined by two consecutive negative NP/OP PCR tests, clearance by a healthcare professional, or resolution of symptoms. In the prospective study, mobile phlebotomists collected whole blood, serum and a nasopharyngeal or oropharyngeal swab from each participant. Additional blood draws and questionnaires over an approximately two-month period could optionally be provided by prospective study participants. Before DNA extraction, blood samples from the prospective study were shipped at room temperature or frozen.

Sequences MNHEY (CDR1) and SVGAGI (CDR2) are obtained from the germline V gene. Deletion took 6 bases off V and 3 bases off J, with a span of 5 bases between the germline ends. Measured from the cysteine to the phenylalanine, the CDR3 is 11 residues long. The only DNA kept is the CDR3, 33 bases in frame from the first base. The sequence derives from a man aged 55 to 70 who had recovered from COVID-19. Sequencing was done on a sample of PBMCs or T cells enriched from blood (not recorded which). The chain is assembled from TRBV6-5 and TRBJ1-1, with no reliable assignment of the D segment. The bases are TGTGCCAGCAGGCAGTACACTGAAGCTTTCTTT. The resulting protein is CASRQYTEAFF.